One and the same sample provided the 4 T cell receptor beta chains below, sequenced in a study of CD8 T cells in Susac syndrome. It was with random hexamers that roughly 0.5 to 1 ug RNA was reverse transcribed. Each CDR3 protein is one row after TCRdb ran MiXCR on the immunoSEQ multiplex PCR reads. Among 200,000 or so distinct CDR3 sequences, roughly 95% were seen once, and the ten largest hold about 0.096%. What was sequenced was CD4+ T cells from PBMCs. The source is a human donor with multiple sclerosis.

This clonotype has just one count. The genes are TRBV5-1 and TRBJ2-7, with unresolved D. V lost 4 bases, J lost 0 bases, and 11 bases lay in between. Germline CDR1 SGHRS, CDR2 YFSETQ. The CDR3 extends over 14 amino acids. The CDR3 region has the DNA TGCGCCAGCAGCCCACTCAGGAGCTCCTACGAGCAGTACTTC. Amino acid sequence: CASSPLRSSYEQYF.

This sequence joins TRBV12-3 or TRBV12-4 and TRBJ1-3; D is uncertain. The CDR3 is 15 residues long. V lost 4 bases and J 0 bases, leaving 10 bases between the germline ends. The CDR3: CASSWRRDSGNTIYF. DNA for the CDR3: TGTGCCAGCAGTTGGCGGCGGGACTCTGGAAACACCATATATTTT.

The chain combines TRBV20-1 with TRBJ2-5; D perhaps matches TRBD1 (7 bases). Trimming took off 6 bases at V and 5 bases at J, with 19 bases between the two ends. Germline V CDR1 and CDR2: DFQATT, SNEGSKA (reference sequence). The CDR3 runs 14 residues. The CDR3 spells CSALAQGGRETQYF. CDR3 nucleotide sequence: TGCAGTGCCCTAGCGCAGGGGGGCCGGGAGACCCAGTACTTC.

This chain joins TRBV3-1 and TRBJ2-7; a weak D match, TRBD1 (5 bases). The germline V gene encodes CDR1 LGHDT and CDR2 YNNKEL (reference sequence). Deletions cut 4 bases from V and 2 bases from J, with 12 bases between. The CDR3 loop spans 14 amino acids. The CDR3 region is CASSPTGQPYEQYF. Here the CDR3 DNA reads TGTGCCAGCAGCCCAACAGGTCAGCCCTACGAGCAGTACTTC.